This TCR beta chain is drawn from a study of response to subunit inactivated influenza vaccine. General study results and limits: Authors suggested each seasonal flu vaccination may recruit only limited numbers of new T cells.

MiXCR, applied by TCRdb to the RT-PCR reads, yields one record per CDR3 protein. The table records 650,000 to 800,000 distinct CDR3 sequences, approximately 18% of them present only once. The germline gives CDR1 MDHEN, CDR2 SYDVKM. The CDR3 totals 15 residues. Trimming removed 2 bases from V and 4 bases from J; junction bases left unmatched: 5. As for this clonotype: Its antigen remains unknown.

This clonotype was sampled from a man between 50 and 59 years old who received an inactivated influenza vaccine. The sample consisted of PBMCs from blood, taken around 5 days after vaccination. This chain links TRBV28 with TRBJ2-7, with 10 bases fitting TRBD1. CDR3: CASSLPGQGSYEQYF. CDR3 nucleotide sequence: TGTGCCAGCAGTTTACCGGGACAGGGGTCGTACGAGCAGTACTTC.